Each of the 8 T cell receptor beta chains below was sequenced from the same sample in a study of blood T cell repertoires in COVID-19. Profiling relied on immunoSEQ multiplex PCR, and the TCRdb table lists in-frame clones only, not all of them. Of 150,000 to 200,000 clones listed, 80% to 90% were seen once; the top ten hold roughly 15%. Sequenced material: PBMCs or T cells enriched from blood (not recorded which). Source of these receptors: a man in his fifties or sixties who had recovered from COVID-19.

This rearrangement joins TRBV5-1 to TRBJ1-1; TRBD1 agrees at 9 bases. CDR1 and CDR2 (germline): SGHRS, YFSETQ. CDR3 length: 17 amino acids. The V segment lost 1 base and the J segment 4 bases; nucleotides outside the gene matches: 11. The CDR3 here is CASSLSLAGQGRTEAFF. CDR3 DNA sequence: TGCGCCAGCAGCTTGTCTCTGGCGGGACAGGGCCGCACTGAAGCTTTCTTT.

The chain links TRBV5-1 to TRBJ1-2; 9 nucleotides match TRBD1. Germline V gene lookup returns CDR1 SGHRS and CDR2 YFSETQ. The V gene end was trimmed by 4 bases and the J gene end by 0 bases; junction bases not matched to a gene: 7. There are 16 residues in the CDR3. In DNA form, the CDR3 reads TGCGCCAGCAGCCGAGAAAGGACAGGGGCTAACTATGGCTACACCTTC. Amino acids: CASSRERTGANYGYTF.

The chain couples TRBV19 to TRBJ1-2, with TRBD1 matching over 12 bases. V dropped 2 bases and J dropped 2; count of bases not matched to a gene: 6. The CDR3 runs 17 residues. CDR1 LNHDA and CDR2 SQIVND come from the germline V gene (reference sequence). The CDR3 region is CASSIPGQGARNYGYTF. For the CDR3, the DNA is TGTGCCAGTAGTATACCGGGACAGGGGGCTCGCAACTATGGCTACACCTTC.

The chain joins TRBV6-5 to TRBJ1-4; possibly TRBD1 for D (5 bases). V was shortened by 5 bases and J by 10 bases, with 20 bases between the two germline ends. Germline CDR1 is MNHEY and CDR2 is SVGAGI. The CDR3 is 15 amino acids. The chain's CDR3 is CASSPAGSAAVKLFF. The CDR3 DNA reads TGTGCCAGCAGTCCGGCAGGGTCGGCGGCGGTAAAACTGTTTTTT.

This sequence joins TRBV3-1 (or the pseudogene TRBV3-2) and TRBJ2-3, with TRBD2 identical over 7 bases. V shed 4 bases, J shed 4 bases, and the junction held 2 bases outside the gene matches. CDR1 and CDR2 (germline): LGHDT, YNNKEL (reference sequence). The CDR3 is made up of 13 amino acids. DNA of the CDR3: TGTGCCAGCAGCCCGACTAGCTCAGATACGCAGTATTTT. As protein: CASSPTSSDTQYF.

The gene calls are TRBV3-1 (or the pseudogene TRBV3-2) and TRBJ1-2; 8 positions agree with TRBD1. The CDR3 extends over 18 amino acids. Germline V gene lookup returns CDR1 LGHDT and CDR2 YNNKEL (reference sequence). Trimming cost V 0 bases and J 3 bases; bases outside gene matches: 12. This CDR3 is CASSQEKAGGRMDYGYTF. CDR3 nucleotides: TGTGCCAGCAGCCAAGAAAAGGCAGGGGGCCGAATGGACTATGGCTACACCTTC.

The chain joins TRBV5-5 to TRBJ1-5, with D uncertain. The V gene lost 2 bases and the J gene lost 0 bases, with 12 bases spanning the gap. This CDR3 is 16 amino acids long. CDR1 SGHKS and CDR2 YYEKEE come from the germline V gene (reference sequence). This chain's CDR3 is CASSFLRADSNQPQHF. Written as DNA, the CDR3 is TGTGCCAGCAGCTTTTTGAGAGCGGATAGCAATCAGCCCCAGCATTTT.

The rearrangement joins TRBV6-1 to TRBJ1-1; D is unresolved. Trimming stripped 0 bases from V and 0 bases from J, with 5 bases between. The germline V gene encodes CDR1 MNHNS and CDR2 SASEGT. This CDR3 is 14 amino acids long. DNA for the CDR3: TGTGCCAGCAGTGAAGCTCAGATGAACACTGAAGCTTTCTTT. Amino acids: CASSEAQMNTEAFF.